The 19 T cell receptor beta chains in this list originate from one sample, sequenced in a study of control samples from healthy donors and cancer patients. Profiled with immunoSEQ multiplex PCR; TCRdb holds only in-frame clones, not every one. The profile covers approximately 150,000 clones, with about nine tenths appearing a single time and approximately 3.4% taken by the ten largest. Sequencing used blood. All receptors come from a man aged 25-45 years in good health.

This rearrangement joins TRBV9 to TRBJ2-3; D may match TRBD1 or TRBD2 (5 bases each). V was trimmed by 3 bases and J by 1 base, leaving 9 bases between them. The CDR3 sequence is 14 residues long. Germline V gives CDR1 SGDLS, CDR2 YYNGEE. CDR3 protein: CASSAGRGTDTQYF. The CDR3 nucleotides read TGTGCCAGCAGCGCGGGGCGCGGCACAGATACGCAGTATTTT. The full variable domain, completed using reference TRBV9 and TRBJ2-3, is DSGVTQTPKHLITATGQRVTLRCSPRSGDLSVYWYQQSLDQGLQFLIQYYNGEERAKGNILERFSAQQFPDLHSELNLSSLELGDSALYFCASSAGRGTDTQYFGPGTRLTVL.

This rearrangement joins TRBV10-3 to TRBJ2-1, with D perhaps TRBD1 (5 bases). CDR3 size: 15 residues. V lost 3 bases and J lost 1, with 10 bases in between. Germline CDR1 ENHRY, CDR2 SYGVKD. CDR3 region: CAISEGVRSYNEQFF. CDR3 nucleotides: TGTGCCATCAGTGAAGGGGTCCGGTCCTACAATGAGCAGTTCTTC.

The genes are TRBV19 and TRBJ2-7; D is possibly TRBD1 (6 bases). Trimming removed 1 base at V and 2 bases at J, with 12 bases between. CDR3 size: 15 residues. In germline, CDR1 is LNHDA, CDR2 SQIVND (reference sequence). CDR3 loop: CASSIGQGNAYEQYF. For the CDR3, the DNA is TGTGCCAGTAGTATAGGGCAGGGGAATGCCTACGAGCAGTACTTC. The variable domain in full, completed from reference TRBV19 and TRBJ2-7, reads DGGITQSPKYLFRKEGQNVTLSCEQNLNHDAMYWYRQDPGQGLRLIYYSQIVNDFQKGDIAEGYSVSREKKESFPLTVTSAQKNPTAFYLCASSIGQGNAYEQYFGPGTRLTVT.

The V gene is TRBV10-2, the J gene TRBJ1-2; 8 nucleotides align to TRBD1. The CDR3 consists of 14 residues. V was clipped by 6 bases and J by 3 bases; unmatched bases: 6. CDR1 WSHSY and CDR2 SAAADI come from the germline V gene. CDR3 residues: CASSFQGAHYGYTF. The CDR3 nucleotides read TGCGCCAGCAGCTTCCAGGGGGCCCACTATGGCTACACCTTC.

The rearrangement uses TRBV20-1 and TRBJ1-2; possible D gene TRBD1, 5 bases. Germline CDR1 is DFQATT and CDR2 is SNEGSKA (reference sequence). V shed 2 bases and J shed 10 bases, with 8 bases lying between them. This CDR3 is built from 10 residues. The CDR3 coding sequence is TGCAGTGCTAGAAGGGGCTTCTACACCTTC. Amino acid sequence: CSARRGFYTF.

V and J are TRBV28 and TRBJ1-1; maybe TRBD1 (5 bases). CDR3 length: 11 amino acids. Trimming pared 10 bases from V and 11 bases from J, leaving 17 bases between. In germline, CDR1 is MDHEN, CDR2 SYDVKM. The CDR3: CATTDRIVAFF. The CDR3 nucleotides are TGTGCCACTACCGACAGAATAGTGGCTTTCTTT.

This chain's CDR3 is CASRRGNTEAFF. CDR3 coding DNA: TGTGCCAGCAGGAGGGGGAACACTGAAGCTTTCTTT. This chain uses TRBV6-5 with TRBJ1-1, with a possible D match to TRBD1 (5 bases). V was trimmed by 6 bases and J by 1 base, leaving 6 bases between them. There are 12 residues in the CDR3. Per germline, CDR1 MNHEY and CDR2 SVGAGI.

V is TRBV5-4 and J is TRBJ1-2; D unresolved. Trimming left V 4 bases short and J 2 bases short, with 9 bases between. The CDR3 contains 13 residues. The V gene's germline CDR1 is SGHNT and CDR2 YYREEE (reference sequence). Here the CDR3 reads CASSRSSNYGYTF. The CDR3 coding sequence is TGTGCCAGCAGCCGGAGCTCCAACTATGGCTACACCTTC.

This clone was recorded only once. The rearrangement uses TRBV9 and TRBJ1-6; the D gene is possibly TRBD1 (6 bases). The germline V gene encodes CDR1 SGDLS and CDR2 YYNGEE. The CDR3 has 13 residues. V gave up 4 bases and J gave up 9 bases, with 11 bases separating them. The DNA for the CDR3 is TGTGCCAGCAGCAGAGGGGGTGGTTCACCCCTCCACTTT. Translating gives CASSRGGGSPLHF.

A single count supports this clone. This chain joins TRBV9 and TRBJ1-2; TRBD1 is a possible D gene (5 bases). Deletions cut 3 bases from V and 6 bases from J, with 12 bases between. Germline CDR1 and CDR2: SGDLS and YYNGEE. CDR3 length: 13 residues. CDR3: CASSDSGRDGYTF. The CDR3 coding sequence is TGTGCCAGCAGCGATAGTGGCAGGGATGGCTACACCTTC.

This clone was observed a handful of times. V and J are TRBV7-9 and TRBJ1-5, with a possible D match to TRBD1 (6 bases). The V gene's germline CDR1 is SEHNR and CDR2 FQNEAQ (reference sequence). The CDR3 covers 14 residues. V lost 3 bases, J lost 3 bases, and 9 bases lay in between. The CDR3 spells CASSFAGDNQPQHF. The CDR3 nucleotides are TGTGCCAGCAGCTTTGCAGGGGACAATCAGCCCCAGCATTTT.

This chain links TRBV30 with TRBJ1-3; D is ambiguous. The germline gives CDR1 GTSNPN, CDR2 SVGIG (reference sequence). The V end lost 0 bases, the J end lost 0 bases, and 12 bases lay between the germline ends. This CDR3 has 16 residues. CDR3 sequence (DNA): TGTGCCTGGAGTGTTGTACCGACCGTCTCTGGAAACACCATATATTTT. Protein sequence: CAWSVVPTVSGNTIYF.

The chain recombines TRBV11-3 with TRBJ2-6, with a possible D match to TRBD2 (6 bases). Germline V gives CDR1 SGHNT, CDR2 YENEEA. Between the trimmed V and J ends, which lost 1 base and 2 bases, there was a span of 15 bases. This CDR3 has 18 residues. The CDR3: CASSLGAGRAAGANVLTF. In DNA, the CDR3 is TGTGCCAGCAGCTTAGGTGCGGGAAGGGCTGCTGGGGCCAACGTCCTGACTTTC. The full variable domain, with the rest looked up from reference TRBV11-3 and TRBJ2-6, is EAGVVQSPRYKIIEKKQPVAFWCNPISGHNTLYWYLQNLGQGPELLIRYENEEAVDDSQLPKDRFSAERLKGVDSTLKIQPAELGDSAVYLCASSLGAGRAAGANVLTFGAGSRLTVL.

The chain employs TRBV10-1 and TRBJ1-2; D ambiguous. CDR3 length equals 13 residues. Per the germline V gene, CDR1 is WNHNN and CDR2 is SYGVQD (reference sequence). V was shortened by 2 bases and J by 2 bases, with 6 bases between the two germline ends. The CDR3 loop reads CASSETGNYGYTF. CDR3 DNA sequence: TGCGCCAGCAGTGAGACGGGGAACTATGGCTACACCTTC.

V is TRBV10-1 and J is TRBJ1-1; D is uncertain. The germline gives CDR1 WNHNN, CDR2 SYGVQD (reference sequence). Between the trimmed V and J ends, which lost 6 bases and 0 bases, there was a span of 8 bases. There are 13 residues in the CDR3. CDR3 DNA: TGCGCCAGCAGAGACGGGTTGAACACTGAAGCTTTCTTT. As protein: CASRDGLNTEAFF.

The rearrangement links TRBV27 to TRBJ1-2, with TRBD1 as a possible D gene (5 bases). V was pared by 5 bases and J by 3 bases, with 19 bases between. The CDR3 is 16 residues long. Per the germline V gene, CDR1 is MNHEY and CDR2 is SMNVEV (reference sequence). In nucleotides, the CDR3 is TGTGCCAGCAGTACTGACGGATCTTGGGGGTACTATGGCTACACCTTC. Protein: CASSTDGSWGYYGYTF.

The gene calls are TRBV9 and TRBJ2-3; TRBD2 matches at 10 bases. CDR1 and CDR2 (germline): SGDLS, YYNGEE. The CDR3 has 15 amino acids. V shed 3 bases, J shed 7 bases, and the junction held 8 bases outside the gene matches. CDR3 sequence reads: CASSAPLAGEYTQYF. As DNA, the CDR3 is TGTGCCAGCAGCGCCCCCCTAGCGGGGGAATATACGCAGTATTTT.

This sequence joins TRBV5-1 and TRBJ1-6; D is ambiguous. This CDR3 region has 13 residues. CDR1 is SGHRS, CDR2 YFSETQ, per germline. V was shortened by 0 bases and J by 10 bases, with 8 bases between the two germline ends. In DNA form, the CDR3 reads TGCGCCAGCAGCTTGGGTTGGGGATCACCCCTCCACTTT. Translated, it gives CASSLGWGSPLHF.

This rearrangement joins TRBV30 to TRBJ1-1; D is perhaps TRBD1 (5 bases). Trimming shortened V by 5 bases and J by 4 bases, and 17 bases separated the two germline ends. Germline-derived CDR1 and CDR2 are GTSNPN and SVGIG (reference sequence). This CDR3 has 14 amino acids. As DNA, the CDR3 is TGTGCCTGGGACATGGGGGGAGGGAGCACTGAAGCTTTCTTT. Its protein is CAWDMGGGSTEAFF.